This is a list of T cell receptor beta chains from one sample in a study of T cell responses to AZD1222 COVID-19 vaccine. This table comes from immunoSEQ multiplex PCR, and its TCRdb copy is limited to in-frame clones, with some not included. The data contain some 120,000 clones, roughly 90% of them singletons. The sequencing here drew on peripheral blood, taken on day 0 of AZD1222 vaccination. These receptors all stem from an adult in good health. Both conserved end residues are part of each CDR3. D genes are given only for firm matches. Size is stated for part of the rows, as once, few or many counts, or as a class when the clone is expanded.

. TRBJ2-7 . TRBV27 TGTGCCAGCATTTCCGGGACCCCCTGGGCCTACGAGCAGTACTTC CASISGTPWAYEQYF
. TRBJ1-2 . TRBV3-1/TRBV3-2 TGTGCCAGCAGCCAGGGGGAGTATGGCTACACCTTC CASSQGEYGYTF
. TRBJ1-5 TRBD1 TRBV4-1 TGCGCCAGCAGCCAAGAGACAGGGCTAAATCAGCCCCAGCATTTT CASSQETGLNQPQHF
. TRBJ1-6 TRBD1 TRBV7-2 TGTGCCAGCAGCTCGCAGACAGGGAATTCACCCCTCCACTTT CASSSQTGNSPLHF
. TRBJ1-3 . TRBV6-5 TGTGCCAGCGCGTATGGAAACACCATATATTTT CASAYGNTIYF
. TRBJ1-5 . TRBV24-1 TGTGCCACCAGCCGTTCTCTTCAGGGACCCCAGCATTTT CATSRSLQGPQHF
. TRBJ2-1 TRBD2 TRBV30 TGTGCCTTCTCTAGCGGGGGGGCCTATGAGCAGTTCTTC CAFSSGGAYEQFF
. TRBJ1-5 TRBD1 TRBV6-2/TRBV6-3 TGTGCCAGCAGCATGACAGGGGGCGGTCAGCCCCAGCATTTT CASSMTGGGQPQHF
. TRBJ1-4 . TRBV21-1 TGTGCCAGCAACGCTCAGGGCGTTAATGAAAAACTGTTTTTT CASNAQGVNEKLFF
. TRBJ2-2 . TRBV9 TGTGCCAGCAGCGTAGAGGCGTCCGCCGGGGAGCTGTTTTTT CASSVEASAGELFF
. TRBJ2-7 . TRBV28 TGTGCCAGCAGACGGAGCTCCTACGAGCAGTACTTC CASRRSSYEQYF
. TRBJ2-7 . TRBV11-2 TGTGCCAGCAGCGCCAGGTATGGGGGGAACGAGCAGTACTTC CASSARYGGNEQYF
. TRBJ1-1 TRBD1 TRBV5-4 TGTGCCAGCAGCTTGGGGGGGACAGGGGTGAACACTGAAGCTTTCTTT CASSLGGTGVNTEAFF
. TRBJ2-5 . TRBV6-5 TGTGCCAGCAGGCCCGGGACCGCCCGGATGGAGACCCAGTACTTC CASRPGTARMETQYF
few TRBJ1-1 TRBD1 TRBV3-1/TRBV3-2 TGTGCCAGCAGCCAAGTGCCTGGACAGGGGACGAACACTGAAGCTTTCTTT CASSQVPGQGTNTEAFF
. TRBJ1-5 . TRBV10-3 TGTGCCATCAGTGAGTCCATAGAAGATCAGCCCCAGCATTTT CAISESIEDQPQHF
. TRBJ2-3 TRBD1 TRBV19 TGTGCCAGTAGTATAGATTTCAACGGACAGGGCGGAGATACGCAGTATTTT CASSIDFNGQGGDTQYF
. TRBJ2-7 TRBD1 TRBV28 TGTGCCAGCAGTTTAGTCGGGACAGGTAGCTACGAGCAGTACTTC CASSLVGTGSYEQYF
. TRBJ2-3 . TRBV5-1 TGCGCCAGCAGCTTCGAGGGCACAGATACGCAGTATTTT CASSFEGTDTQYF
. TRBJ2-7 . TRBV5-1 TGCGCCAGCAGGCAGGAGGGATACGAGCAGTACTTC CASRQEGYEQYF
. TRBJ2-3 . TRBV19 TGTGCCAGTAGTGCCAGACTAGATAGCACAGATACGCAGTATTTT CASSARLDSTDTQYF
. TRBJ1-2 TRBD1 TRBV2 TGTGCCAGCAGTAGGTCGGGACTGCAGGGGGCGGATGGCTACACCTTC CASSRSGLQGADGYTF
once TRBJ2-4 . TRBV7-3 TGTGCCAGCAGCCCCATCGTCAGTTCTAACATTCAGTACTTC CASSPIVSSNIQYF
. TRBJ2-7 . TRBV3-1/TRBV3-2 TGTGCCAGCAGCCAACTGGGGCGGTTATCCTACGAGCAGTACTTC CASSQLGRLSYEQYF
. TRBJ2-5 TRBD2 TRBV4-1 TGCGCCAGCAGCCAAACCCCGGCGTCGGGGGGGCCTAGGGAGACCCAGTACTTC CASSQTPASGGPRETQYF
. TRBJ2-1 . TRBV29-1 TGCAGCGCCGGGAGACACGAGGGGAGAGGCGAGCAGTTCTTC CSAGRHEGRGEQFF
. TRBJ2-5 TRBD2 TRBV6-6 TGTGCCAGCAGTCCGGGACTAGTCCCTCCAATGGGGGAGACCCAGTACTTC CASSPGLVPPMGETQYF
. TRBJ2-2 TRBD2 TRBV5-4 TGTGCCAGCAGCCCGACGCTAGCGGCGAACACCGGGGAGCTGTTTTTT CASSPTLAANTGELFF
. TRBJ1-1 . TRBV5-8 TGTGCCAGCAGCTTGGGACAGGCGAACACTGAAGCTTTCTTT CASSLGQANTEAFF
. TRBJ1-2 . TRBV3-1/TRBV3-2 TGTGCCAGCAGCCAAAGGACTGAAAGCTACACCTTC CASSQRTESYTF
once TRBJ2-7 TRBD1 TRBV28 TGTGCCAGCAGTCATCGACAGGGTGGGAACGAGCAGTACTTC CASSHRQGGNEQYF
. TRBJ2-7 . TRBV11-2 TGTGCCAGCAGCTTAGACCGCGCGAGTGAGCAGTACTTC CASSLDRASEQYF
. TRBJ1-5 . TRBV14 TGTGCCAGCAGCCAACCCCGGGACGACGCCCCCCATAATAGCAATCAGCCCCAGCATTTT CASSQPRDDAPHNSNQPQHF
few TRBJ1-1 . TRBV24-1 TGTGCCACCAGTGAGGCGGGGAGAACTGAAGCTTTCTTT CATSEAGRTEAFF
. TRBJ1-5 TRBD1 TRBV28 TGTGCCAGCAGCCCGGGACAGGGGATCAATCAGCCCCAGCATTTT CASSPGQGINQPQHF
. TRBJ2-2 TRBD2 TRBV9 TGTGCCAGCAGTGCTAGCGGGCGGAACACCGGGGAGCTGTTTTTT CASSASGRNTGELFF
. TRBJ1-3 . TRBV7-9 TGTGCCAGCAGCCGACCTCAAGGAGTGTCTGGAAACACCATATATTTT CASSRPQGVSGNTIYF